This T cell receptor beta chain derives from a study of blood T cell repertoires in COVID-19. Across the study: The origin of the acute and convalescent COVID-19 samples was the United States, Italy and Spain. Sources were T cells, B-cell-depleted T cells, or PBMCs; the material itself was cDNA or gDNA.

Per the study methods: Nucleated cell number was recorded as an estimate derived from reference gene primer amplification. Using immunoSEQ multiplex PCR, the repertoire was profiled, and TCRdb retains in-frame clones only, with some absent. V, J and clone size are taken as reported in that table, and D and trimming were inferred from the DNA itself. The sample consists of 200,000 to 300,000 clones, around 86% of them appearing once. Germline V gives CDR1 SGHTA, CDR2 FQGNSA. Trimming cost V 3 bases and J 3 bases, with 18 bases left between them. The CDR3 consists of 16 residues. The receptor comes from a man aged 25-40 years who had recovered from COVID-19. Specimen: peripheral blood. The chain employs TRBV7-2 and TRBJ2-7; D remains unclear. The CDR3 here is CASSFRGSNGVYEQYF. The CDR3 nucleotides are TGTGCCAGCAGCTTTAGAGGATCCAACGGAGTCTACGAGCAGTACTTC.